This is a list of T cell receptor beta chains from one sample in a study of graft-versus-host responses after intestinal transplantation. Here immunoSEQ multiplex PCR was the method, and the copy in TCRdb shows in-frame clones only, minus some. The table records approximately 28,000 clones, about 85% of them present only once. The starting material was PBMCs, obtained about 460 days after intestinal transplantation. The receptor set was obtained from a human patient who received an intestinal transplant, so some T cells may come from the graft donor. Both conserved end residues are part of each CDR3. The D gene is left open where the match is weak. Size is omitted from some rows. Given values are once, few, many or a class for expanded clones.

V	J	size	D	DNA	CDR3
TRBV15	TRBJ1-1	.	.	TGTGCCACCAGCAGATCTCCCCTCAGGCGGAACACTGAAGCTTTCTTT	CATSRSPLRRNTEAFF
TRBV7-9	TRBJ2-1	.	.	TGTGCCAGCAGCTTAAGGGGGGGCTCCTACAATGAGCAGTTCTTC	CASSLRGGSYNEQFF
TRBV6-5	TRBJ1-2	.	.	TGTGCCAGCAGTCGAGGACAGTTTAACTATGGCTACACCTTC	CASSRGQFNYGYTF
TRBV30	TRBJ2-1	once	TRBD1	TGTGCCTGGAGTGTGGACAGGGGGCAAGCTGAGCAGTTCTTC	CAWSVDRGQAEQFF
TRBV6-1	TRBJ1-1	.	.	TGTGCCAGCAGTGAAGGGGCTGGGAACACTGAAGCTTTCTTT	CASSEGAGNTEAFF
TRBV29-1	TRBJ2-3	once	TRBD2	TGCAGCGTTGGGTCGCTAGCGGGAGGGCTGACAGATACGCAGTATTTT	CSVGSLAGGLTDTQYF
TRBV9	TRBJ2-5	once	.	TGTGCCAGCAGCGTAGGAGGGGACGGGGAAGAGACCCAGTACTTC	CASSVGGDGEETQYF
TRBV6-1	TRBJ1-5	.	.	TGTGCCAGCAGTGAAGGATCGGTCCTTAATGCGCGCCAGCCCCAGCATTTT	CASSEGSVLNARQPQHF
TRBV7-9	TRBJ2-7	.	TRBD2	TGTGCCAGCAGCTTGAGGACTAGCGGGACGGGTGAGCAGTACTTC	CASSLRTSGTGEQYF
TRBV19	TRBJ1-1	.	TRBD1	TGTGCCAGTGGCGTGGGGACAGCCCCGAGTGAAGCTTTCTTT	CASGVGTAPSEAFF
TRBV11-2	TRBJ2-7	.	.	TGTGCCAGCAGCGACACAGGGAAGTGGGACGAGCAGTACTTC	CASSDTGKWDEQYF
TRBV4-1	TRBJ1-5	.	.	TGCGCCAGCAGCCAAACCCCTAATCAGCCCCAGCATTTT	CASSQTPNQPQHF
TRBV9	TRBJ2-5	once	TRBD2	TGTGCCAGCAGCGAAATAGCGGGTCACCAAGAGACCCAGTACTTC	CASSEIAGHQETQYF
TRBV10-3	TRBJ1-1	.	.	TGTGCCATCAGTGAGTATCCACCCAAGGACACTGAAGCTTTCTTT	CAISEYPPKDTEAFF
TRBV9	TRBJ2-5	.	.	TGTGCCAGCAGCGTATTTAGCTCCACAAAAGACACCCAGTACTTC	CASSVFSSTKDTQYF
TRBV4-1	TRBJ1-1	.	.	TGCGCCAGCAGCCAAGGAGGGAACACTGAAGCTTTCTTT	CASSQGGNTEAFF
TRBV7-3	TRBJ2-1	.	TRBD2	TGTGCCAGCAGCTTACTGACTAGCGGGAGCTCCTACAATGAGCAGTTCTTC	CASSLLTSGSSYNEQFF
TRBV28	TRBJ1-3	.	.	TGTGCCAGCAGGCGAAGAGGAAACACCATATATTTT	CASRRRGNTIYF
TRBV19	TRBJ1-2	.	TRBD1	TGTGCCAGTAGTATACCAGGGGGGTCTTCTAACTATGGCTACACCTTC	CASSIPGGSSNYGYTF
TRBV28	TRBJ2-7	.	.	TGTGCCAGCAGTTTATTCCTACGCGAGCAGTACTTC	CASSLFLREQYF
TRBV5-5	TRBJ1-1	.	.	TGTGCCAGCAGCTTGTATTCGAACACTGAAGCTTTCTTT	CASSLYSNTEAFF
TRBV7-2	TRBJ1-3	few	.	TGTGCCAGCAGCCCTAAGGTATCGGGGGCATCTGGAAACACCATATATTTT	CASSPKVSGASGNTIYF
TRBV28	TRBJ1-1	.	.	TGTGCCAGCAGTTTGATGGGACGCCTAGACACTGAAGCTTTCTTT	CASSLMGRLDTEAFF
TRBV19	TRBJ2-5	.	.	TGTGCCAGTAGAGGGACGGGCAGGACTGAGACCCAGTACTTC	CASRGTGRTETQYF
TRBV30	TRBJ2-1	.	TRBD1	TGTGCCTGGAGGGGAGGGGGACAGGGGGGTCCTGAGCAGTTCTTC	CAWRGGGQGGPEQFF
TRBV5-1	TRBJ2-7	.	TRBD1	TGCGCCAGCAGCGAGGACAGGCGCGAGCAGTACTTC	CASSEDRREQYF
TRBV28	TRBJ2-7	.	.	TGTGCCAGCACCCCTGGCGGGGTCCCCTACGAGCAGTACTTC	CASTPGGVPYEQYF
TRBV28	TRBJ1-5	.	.	TGTGCCAGCAGTTTTAGTCTTAGGGGTGATAGCAATCAGCCCCAGCATTTT	CASSFSLRGDSNQPQHF
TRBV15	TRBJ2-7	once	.	TGTGCCACCAGCAGAAAAATAGAGATTGGGCGGGGACGTTACGAGCAGTACTTC	CATSRKIEIGRGRYEQYF
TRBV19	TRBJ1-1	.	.	TGTGCCAGTAGTATCCTTAGGACATCCTCCGGGGTGGCAACTGAAGCTTTCTTT	CASSILRTSSGVATEAFF
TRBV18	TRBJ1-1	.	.	TGTGCCAGCTCACCGATTAAGGGCACTGAAGCTTTCTTT	CASSPIKGTEAFF